This entry lists 3 T cell receptor beta chains sequenced from one sample in a study of post-analysis software for immune sequencing data. TCR beta cDNA libraries included unique molecular identifiers. TCRdb re-derived calls from the PCR reads in MiXCR, one entry per CDR3 protein. Of roughly 870,000 distinct CDR3 sequences in the sample, roughly 58% were seen once. Study-wide findings and caveats: Compared with controls, patients had more of five TRBV segments, including TRBV5-6, TRBV5-1 and TRBV20-1.

No cognate antigen is known for these TCRs. Specimen: blood. These receptors were taken from a girl aged 10-17 years with multiple sclerosis.

As DNA, the CDR3 is TGTGCCAGCAGCGTCCGGGGACTAGAGTACACAGATACGCAGTATTTT. Protein: CASSVRGLEYTDTQYF. This chain uses TRBV7-9 with TRBJ2-3; 8 nucleotides align to TRBD2. The germline CDR1 and CDR2 sequences are SEHNR and FQNEAQ (reference sequence). V gave up 5 bases and J gave up 2 bases; unmatched junction bases: 9. The CDR3 runs to 16 residues.

This clonotype was detected a few times. The V gene is TRBV2, the J gene TRBJ1-2; D perhaps matches TRBD1 (5 bases). The germline CDR1 and CDR2 sequences are SNHLY and FYNNEI. The CDR3 contains 14 residues. V lost 3 bases and J 1 base, leaving 9 bases between the germline ends. This CDR3 is CASSEPGSNYGYTF. For the CDR3, the DNA is TGTGCCAGCAGTGAGCCAGGGAGTAACTATGGCTACACCTTC.

This clonotype was seen a few times. The chain combines TRBV10-3 with TRBJ2-1; 8 nucleotides agree with TRBD1. Germline V gives CDR1 ENHRY, CDR2 SYGVKD. The CDR3 covers 13 residues. V lost 4 bases, J lost 7 bases, and 3 bases stayed unmatched. The CDR3 DNA reads TGTGCCATCAGTGGGACAGGGTGGAATGAGCAGTTCTTC. Its translation is CAISGTGWNEQFF.